Listed here are 29 T cell receptor beta chains from one sample, sequenced in a study of blood T cell repertoires in COVID-19. Some clones are missing from TCRdb's copy, which holds only in-frame ones; the method was immunoSEQ multiplex PCR. The sample lists 150,000 to 200,000 clones, approximately 80% seen once, with 9.1% in the top ten. Sequencing was carried out using peripheral blood. These receptor sequences come from a woman older than 75 with active or convalescent COVID-19.

This sequence joins TRBV19 and TRBJ2-7, with 7 bases that match TRBD1. V gave up 5 bases and J gave up 8 bases; unmatched junction bases: 6. The CDR3 is 12 residues long. Germline CDR1 is LNHDA and CDR2 is SQIVND (reference sequence). The CDR3 sequence is CASSAPGQQQYF. DNA for the CDR3: TGTGCCAGTAGTGCCCCGGGACAGCAGCAGTACTTC.

The chain carries TRBV6-2 or TRBV6-3 and TRBJ1-4; TRBD1 agrees at 7 bases. The trim removed 0 bases at V and 8 bases at J, leaving 9 bases unmatched. The CDR3 sequence is 16 residues long. Germline V gene lookup returns CDR1 MNHEY and CDR2 SVGEGT. CDR3 sequence: CASSYSGSGGKEKLFF. In DNA form, the CDR3 reads TGTGCCAGCAGTTACTCGGGATCAGGGGGGAAGGAAAAACTGTTTTTT.

The rearrangement uses TRBV3-1 (or the pseudogene TRBV3-2) and TRBJ2-2; no firm D call. V lost 0 bases and J lost 4, with 12 bases in between. This CDR3 comprises 16 residues. Germline CDR1 is LGHDT and CDR2 is YNNKEL (reference sequence). CDR3 nucleotide sequence: TGTGCCAGCAGCCAAGATTACGCGGAAATCACCGGGGAGCTGTTTTTT. It is translated as CASSQDYAEITGELFF.

The chain joins TRBV6-5 to TRBJ1-2; a weak D match, TRBD1 (5 bases). Germline lookup yields CDR1 MNHEY and CDR2 SVGAGI. The CDR3 totals 15 residues. The V end lost 6 bases, the J end lost 0 bases, and 14 bases lay between the germline ends. This chain's CDR3 is CASRRRDSTNYGYTF. As DNA, the CDR3 is TGTGCCAGCAGACGCCGGGACTCCACTAACTATGGCTACACCTTC.

This rearrangement joins TRBV4-1 to TRBJ2-1; 10 bases align to TRBD2. The CDR3 covers 18 residues. Germline CDR1 is MGHRA and CDR2 is YSYEKL. The trim removed 0 bases at V and 6 bases at J, leaving 11 bases unmatched. DNA for the CDR3: TGCGCCAGCAGCCAAGATTATGGTAGCGGGGGGTTACCCAATGAGCAGTTCTTC. Protein: CASSQDYGSGGLPNEQFF.

This rearrangement joins TRBV4-1 to TRBJ2-7, with D perhaps matching TRBD1 (5 bases). This CDR3 region has 13 residues. Trimming cost V 5 bases and J 3 bases, with 11 bases left between them. CDR1 is MGHRA, CDR2 YSYEKL, per germline. DNA for the CDR3: TGCGCCAGCAGCAACCCACAGGACTACGAGCAGTACTTC. Residues: CASSNPQDYEQYF.

The chain recombines TRBV18 with TRBJ1-2; TRBD1 might be the D (6 bases). Per germline, CDR1 KGHSH and CDR2 LQKENI. The CDR3 spans 15 residues. V shed 3 bases and J shed 4 bases, with 15 bases lying between them. The CDR3 region is CASSPQEGGAYGYTF. The CDR3 DNA reads TGTGCCAGCTCACCGCAGGAGGGGGGGGCCTATGGCTACACCTTC.

The gene calls are TRBV9 and TRBJ1-2, with TRBD1 matching 8 bases. This CDR3 contains 14 residues. Trimming removed 3 bases from V and 6 bases from J; junction bases left unmatched: 7. The germline V gene encodes CDR1 SGDLS and CDR2 YYNGEE. The CDR3 sequence is CASSAPGTGNGYTF. As DNA, the CDR3 is TGTGCCAGCAGCGCGCCCGGGACAGGTAATGGCTACACCTTC.

The chain recombines TRBV11-2 with TRBJ2-7, with D unclear. V gave up 6 bases and J gave up 4 bases, with 13 bases separating them. In germline, CDR1 is SGHAT, CDR2 FQNNGV. This CDR3 spans 13 amino acids. The CDR3, as DNA: TGTGCCAGCAGTAAGGCGGATGATTACGAGCAGTACTTC. This translates into CASSKADDYEQYF.

This clone is a singleton in its sample. The CDR3 nucleotides read TGCAGCGCAACAGGGGGCTCATACGAGCAGTACTTC. It yields the protein CSATGGSYEQYF. The chain uses TRBV29-1 and TRBJ2-7, with 9 positions matching TRBD1. This CDR3 comprises 12 residues. J gave up 4 bases and V 7 bases, and 5 bases lay outside the gene matches. Germline V CDR1 and CDR2: SQVTM, ANQGSEA.

The chain uses TRBV10-1 and TRBJ2-2; 8 positions agree with TRBD1. Germline V gene sequence: CDR1 WNHNN, CDR2 SYGVQD (reference sequence). The CDR3 has 14 amino acids. With V trimmed by 8 bases and J by 0 bases, 2 bases remained unmatched. The CDR3, as DNA: TGCGCCAGCCAGACAGGGGCGAACACCGGGGAGCTGTTTTTT. It encodes CASQTGANTGELFF.

The CDR3 reads CASSSRTLRGYEQYF. CDR3 in DNA: TGTGCCAGCAGTTCCCGGACTCTTAGAGGCTACGAGCAGTACTTC. The J gene is TRBJ2-7, the V gene TRBV6-2 or TRBV6-3; D might be TRBD2 (5 bases). Germline CDR1 MNHEY, CDR2 SVGEGT. This CDR3 is 15 amino acids long. The V gene lost 4 bases and the J gene lost 3 bases, with 16 bases spanning the gap.

The chain joins TRBV15 to TRBJ2-1, with a possible D match to TRBD1 (5 bases). CDR3 size: 16 residues. Looked up from germline, CDR1 is LNHNV and CDR2 is YYDKDF (reference sequence). Trimming stripped 0 bases from V and 5 bases from J, with 14 bases between. The CDR3, as DNA: TGTGCCACCAGCAGAGATGGCAGTGCAGGGAACAATGAGCAGTTCTTC. Translation: CATSRDGSAGNNEQFF.

In its sample, this clone was seen once. This sequence joins TRBV28 and TRBJ1-2; TRBD1 matches 12 bases. J gave up 7 bases and V 6 bases, and 9 bases lay outside the gene matches. Germline V gene sequence: CDR1 MDHEN, CDR2 SYDVKM. The CDR3 contains 15 residues. The CDR3 nucleotides are TGTGCCAGCAGCCCCGGAGGGGACAGGGGGCTTGGCTACACCTTC. It is translated as CASSPGGDRGLGYTF.

V and J are TRBV11-2 and TRBJ1-1; unclear D gene. Germline CDR1 is SGHAT and CDR2 is FQNNGV. The CDR3 consists of 13 residues. The V end lost 1 base, the J end lost 7 bases, and 10 bases lay between the germline ends. CDR3 nucleotide sequence: TGTGCCAGCAGCTTAGGTATAGAGTATGAAGCTTTCTTT. Protein product: CASSLGIEYEAFF.

V and J are TRBV7-2 and TRBJ2-2; 9 positions match TRBD2. The CDR3 contains 16 residues. The germline V gene encodes CDR1 SGHTA and CDR2 FQGNSA. Trimming cost V 5 bases and J 5 bases; bases outside gene matches: 9. CDR3: CASSARRGGRTGELFF. CDR3 nucleotide sequence: TGTGCCAGCAGCGCCCGGCGGGGGGGCCGAACCGGGGAGCTGTTTTTT.

This chain links TRBV5-1 with TRBJ2-6; tentative D call: TRBD2 (5 bases). V was clipped by 0 bases and J by 4 bases, with 5 bases between them. Germline V gene data show CDR1 as SGHRS and CDR2 as YFSETQ. The CDR3 has 14 residues. The CDR3 DNA reads as TGCGCCAGCAGCTTGGCGGGGGGGGCCAACGTCCTGACTTTC. It yields the protein CASSLAGGANVLTF.

This clone has a single count. This chain links TRBV7-2 with TRBJ1-1, with a tentative D call TRBD1 (6 bases). CDR3 length: 16 amino acids. In germline, CDR1 is SGHTA, CDR2 FQGNSA. V gave up 5 bases and J gave up 1 base, with 17 bases separating them. CDR3 protein: CASSNTQGKGNTEAFF. CDR3 coding DNA: TGTGCCAGCAGCAACACACAGGGAAAGGGGAACACTGAAGCTTTCTTT.

The V gene is TRBV7-9, the J gene TRBJ2-7; D ambiguous. Germline V gene lookup returns CDR1 SEHNR and CDR2 FQNEAQ (reference sequence). The CDR3 totals 14 residues. Trimming pared 0 bases from V and 0 bases from J, leaving 6 bases between. The CDR3 reads CASSLASDSYEQYF. CDR3 nucleotides: TGTGCCAGCAGCTTAGCCAGTGACTCCTACGAGCAGTACTTC. Complete variable domain (other parts from reference TRBV7-9 and TRBJ2-7): DTGVSQNPRHKITKRGQNVTFRCDPISEHNRLYWYRQTLGQGPEFLTYFQNEAQLEKSRLLSDRFSAERPKGSFSTLEIQRTEQGDSAMYLCASSLASDSYEQYFGPGTRLTVT.

The chain recombines TRBV5-6 with TRBJ1-5, with 7 positions matching TRBD1. Germline assignment: CDR1 SGHDT and CDR2 YYEEEE. The CDR3 runs to 14 residues. Trimming at V came to 5 bases and at J to 1 base, leaving 3 bases not matched to a gene. CDR3 DNA: TGTGCCAGCAGGCTACAGGGGAGCAATCAGCCCCAGCATTTT. Protein product: CASRLQGSNQPQHF.

The CDR3 DNA sequence: TGCGCCAGCAGCTTGGGACAGGGCCAAGGCACAGATACGCAGTATTTT. Translation: CASSLGQGQGTDTQYF. This rearrangement joins TRBV5-1 to TRBJ2-3; TRBD1 aligns across 7 bases. The CDR3 consists of 16 residues. Germline V gives CDR1 SGHRS, CDR2 YFSETQ. V lost 0 bases, J lost 1 base, and 5 bases stayed unmatched.

The chain carries TRBV5-4 and TRBJ1-6, with a possible D match to TRBD1 (5 bases). The germline V gene has CDR1 SGHNT and CDR2 YYREEE (reference sequence). CDR3 length: 17 amino acids. Trimming took off 4 bases at V and 0 bases at J, with 14 bases between the two ends. The DNA of the CDR3 is TGTGCCAGCAGCCATGGGGGGAGGAGCTCCTATAATTCACCCCTCCACTTT. Translated, it gives CASSHGGRSSYNSPLHF.

Only one count was recorded for this clone. The genes are TRBV24-1 and TRBJ1-6, with 9 nucleotides matching TRBD1. Germline trimming cut 4 bases from V and 8 bases from J; bases unmatched to any gene: 5. This CDR3 is built from 15 residues. From germline, CDR1 is KGHDR and CDR2 SFDVKD. The CDR3 spells CATSDSGTGYSPLHF. The CDR3 nucleotides read TGTGCCACCAGTGACTCCGGGACAGGGTATTCACCCCTCCACTTT.

The chain employs TRBV9 and TRBJ2-7; a possible D gene is TRBD2 (7 bases). From germline, CDR1 is SGDLS and CDR2 YYNGEE. This CDR3 is 14 amino acids long. Between the trimmed V and J ends, which lost 3 bases and 6 bases, there was a span of 16 bases. CDR3 protein: CASSEGPGGGEQYF. The CDR3 DNA follows: TGTGCCAGCAGCGAGGGTCCGGGGGGCGGCGAGCAGTACTTC. The whole variable domain, remainder taken from reference TRBV9 and TRBJ2-7, is DSGVTQTPKHLITATGQRVTLRCSPRSGDLSVYWYQQSLDQGLQFLIQYYNGEERAKGNILERFSAQQFPDLHSELNLSSLELGDSALYFCASSEGPGGGEQYFGPGTRLTVT.

The chain uses TRBV7-9 and TRBJ1-1, with D unresolved. V was cut by 1 base and J by 4 bases, with 13 bases left in between. The V gene's germline CDR1 is SEHNR and CDR2 FQNEAQ (reference sequence). The CDR3 consists of 15 residues. CDR3 loop: CASSLDGFSGTEAFF. The CDR3 nucleotides are TGTGCCAGCAGCTTAGATGGTTTTTCGGGCACTGAAGCTTTCTTT.

This chain joins TRBV30 and TRBJ1-1; tentative D call: TRBD1 (5 bases). V was shortened by 1 base and J by 0 bases, with 12 bases between the two germline ends. Germline CDR1 and CDR2: GTSNPN and SVGIG (reference sequence). The CDR3 contains 15 residues. The CDR3: CAWSGQGPMNTEAFF. The CDR3 nucleotides read TGTGCCTGGAGTGGGCAGGGCCCCATGAACACTGAAGCTTTCTTT.

V gene TRBV7-9 combines with J gene TRBJ2-4; 8 nucleotides agree with TRBD1. The CDR3 is made up of 19 amino acids. Germline V gives CDR1 SEHNR, CDR2 FQNEAQ (reference sequence). Unmatched junction bases numbered 11, after V lost 1 base and J lost 0 bases. In nucleotides, the CDR3 is TGTGCCAGCAGCTTAGTTGGGAGGACAGGGAGCTTAGCCAAAAACATTCAGTACTTC. Amino acids: CASSLVGRTGSLAKNIQYF.

The chain is built from TRBV6-5 and TRBJ1-6; 7 bases line up with TRBD1. Germline CDR1 reads MNHEY; CDR2 reads SVGAGI. The ends lost 4 bases at V and 5 bases at J; junction bases unmatched: 8. The CDR3 has 16 residues. The chain's CDR3 is CASSSATGTNNSPLHF. The CDR3 DNA is TGTGCCAGCAGTTCCGCGACAGGGACCAATAATTCACCCCTCCACTTT.

This clone came up once. The gene calls are TRBV5-1 and TRBJ1-1; no definite D call. Germline V CDR1 and CDR2: SGHRS, YFSETQ. The V end was cut by 0 bases, the J end by 10 bases, with 13 bases between. CDR3 length: 13 residues. CDR3 bases: TGCGCCAGCAGCTTGGTCGGTTTTTCGTTAGCTTTCTTT. Protein: CASSLVGFSLAFF. Complete variable domain (other parts from reference TRBV5-1 and TRBJ1-1): KAGVTQTPRYLIKTRGQQVTLSCSPISGHRSVSWYQQTPGQGLQFLFEYFSETQRNKGNFPGRFSGRQFSNSRSEMNVSTLELGDSALYLCASSLVGFSLAFFGQGTRLTVV.